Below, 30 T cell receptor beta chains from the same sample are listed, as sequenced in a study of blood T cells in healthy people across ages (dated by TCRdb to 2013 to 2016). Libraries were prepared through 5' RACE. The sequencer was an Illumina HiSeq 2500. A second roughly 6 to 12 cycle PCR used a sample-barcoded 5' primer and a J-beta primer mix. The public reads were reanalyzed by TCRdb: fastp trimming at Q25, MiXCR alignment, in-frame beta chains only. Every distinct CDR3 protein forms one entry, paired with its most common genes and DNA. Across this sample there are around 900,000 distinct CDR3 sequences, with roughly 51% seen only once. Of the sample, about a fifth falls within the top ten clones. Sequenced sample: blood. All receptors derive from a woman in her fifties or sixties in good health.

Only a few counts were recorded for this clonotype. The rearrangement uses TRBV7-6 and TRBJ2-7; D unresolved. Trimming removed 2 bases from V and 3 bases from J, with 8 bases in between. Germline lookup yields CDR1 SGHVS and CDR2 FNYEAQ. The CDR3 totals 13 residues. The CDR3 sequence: CASSLSRIYEQYF. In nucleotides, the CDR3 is TGTGCCAGCAGCTTATCCAGAATCTACGAGCAGTACTTC. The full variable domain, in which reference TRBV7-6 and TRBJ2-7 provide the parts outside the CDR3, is GAGVSQSPRYKVTKRGQDVALRCDPISGHVSLYWYRQALGQGPEFLTYFNYEAQQDKSGLPNDRFSAERPEGSISTLTIQRTEQRDSAMYRCASSLSRIYEQYFGPGTRLTVT.

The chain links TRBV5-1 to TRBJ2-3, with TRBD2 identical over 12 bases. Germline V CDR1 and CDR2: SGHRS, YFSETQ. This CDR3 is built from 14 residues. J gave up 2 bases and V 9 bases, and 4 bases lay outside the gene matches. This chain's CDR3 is CATRTSGITDTQYF. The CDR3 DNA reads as TGCGCCACCAGGACTAGCGGGATCACAGATACGCAGTATTTT. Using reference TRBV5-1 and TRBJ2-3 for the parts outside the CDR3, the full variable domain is KAGVTQTPRYLIKTRGQQVTLSCSPISGHRSVSWYQQTPGQGLQFLFEYFSETQRNKGNFPGRFSGRQFSNSRSEMNVSTLELGDSALYLCATRTSGITDTQYFGPGTRLTVL.

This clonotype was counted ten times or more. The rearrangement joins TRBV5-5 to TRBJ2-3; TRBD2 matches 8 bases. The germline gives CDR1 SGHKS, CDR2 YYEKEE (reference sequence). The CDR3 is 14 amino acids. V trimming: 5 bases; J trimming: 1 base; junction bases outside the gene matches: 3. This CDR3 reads CASSSTSGTDTQYF. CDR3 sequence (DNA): TGTGCCAGCAGTTCGACTAGCGGCACAGATACGCAGTATTTT. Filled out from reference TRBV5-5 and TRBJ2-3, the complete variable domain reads DAGVTQSPTHLIKTRGQQVTLRCSPISGHKSVSWYQQVLGQGPQFIFQYYEKEERGRGNFPDRFSARQFPNYSSELNVNALLLGDSALYLCASSSTSGTDTQYFGPGTRLTVL.

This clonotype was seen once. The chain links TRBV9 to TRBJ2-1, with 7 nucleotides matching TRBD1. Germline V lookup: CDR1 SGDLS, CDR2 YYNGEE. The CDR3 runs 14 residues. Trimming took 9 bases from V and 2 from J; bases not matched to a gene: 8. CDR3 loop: CANGTVLPYNEQFF. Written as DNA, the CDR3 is TGTGCCAACGGGACAGTCCTCCCCTACAATGAGCAGTTCTTC. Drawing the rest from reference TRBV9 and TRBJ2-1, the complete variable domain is DSGVTQTPKHLITATGQRVTLRCSPRSGDLSVYWYQQSLDQGLQFLIQYYNGEERAKGNILERFSAQQFPDLHSELNLSSLELGDSALYFCANGTVLPYNEQFFGPGTRLTVL.

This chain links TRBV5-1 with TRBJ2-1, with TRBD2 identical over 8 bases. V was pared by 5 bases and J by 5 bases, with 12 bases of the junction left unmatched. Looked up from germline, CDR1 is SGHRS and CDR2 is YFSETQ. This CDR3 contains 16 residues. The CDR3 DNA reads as TGCGCCAGCAGTGGGGTTCTGGATAGCGGGAACAATGAGCAGTTCTTC. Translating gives CASSGVLDSGNNEQFF. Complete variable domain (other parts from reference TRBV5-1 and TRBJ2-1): KAGVTQTPRYLIKTRGQQVTLSCSPISGHRSVSWYQQTPGQGLQFLFEYFSETQRNKGNFPGRFSGRQFSNSRSEMNVSTLELGDSALYLCASSGVLDSGNNEQFFGPGTRLTVL.

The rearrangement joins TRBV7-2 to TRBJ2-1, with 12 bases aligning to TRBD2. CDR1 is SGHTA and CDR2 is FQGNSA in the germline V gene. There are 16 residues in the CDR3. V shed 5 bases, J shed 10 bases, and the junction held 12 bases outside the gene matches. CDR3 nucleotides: TGTGCCAGCAGCACCTCTAGCGGGAGGGCCGGTATGGAGCAGTTCTTC. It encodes CASSTSSGRAGMEQFF.

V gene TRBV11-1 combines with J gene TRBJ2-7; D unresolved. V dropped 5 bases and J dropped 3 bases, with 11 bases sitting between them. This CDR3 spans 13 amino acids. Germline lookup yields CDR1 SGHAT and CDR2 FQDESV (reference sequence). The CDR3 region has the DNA TGTGCCAGCAGCCATAATCCAGTCTACGAGCAGTACTTC. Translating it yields CASSHNPVYEQYF.

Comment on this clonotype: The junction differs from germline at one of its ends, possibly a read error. CDR3 sequence: CASSVDPAGYGYTF. The CDR3 bases are TGTGCCAGCAGCGTAGATCCGGCGGGTTATGGCTACACCTTC. The chain carries TRBV11-2 and TRBJ1-2; no firm D call. CDR3 length: 14 amino acids. Germline-derived CDR1 and CDR2 are SGHAT and FQNNGV.

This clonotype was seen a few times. The CDR3 DNA reads TGCAGTGCTAGAGATCGGCTCCTTGACACTGAAGCTTTCTTT. It specifies CSARDRLLDTEAFF. The chain combines TRBV20-1 with TRBJ1-1; the D is unclear. V lost 0 bases, J lost 3 bases, and 11 bases lay in between. From germline, CDR1 is DFQATT and CDR2 SNEGSKA (reference sequence). The CDR3 contains 14 residues.

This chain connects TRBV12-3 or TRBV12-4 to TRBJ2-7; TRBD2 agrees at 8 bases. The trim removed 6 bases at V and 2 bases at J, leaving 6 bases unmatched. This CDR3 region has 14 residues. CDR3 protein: CASRRAGATYEQYF. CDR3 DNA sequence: TGTGCCAGCAGAAGAGCGGGAGCGACCTACGAGCAGTACTTC.

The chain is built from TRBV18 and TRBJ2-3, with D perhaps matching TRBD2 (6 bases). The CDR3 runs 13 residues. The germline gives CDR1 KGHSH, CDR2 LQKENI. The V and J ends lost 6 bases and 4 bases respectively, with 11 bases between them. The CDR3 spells CASSREPADTQYF. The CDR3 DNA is TGTGCCAGCTCCCGGGAGCCGGCAGATACGCAGTATTTT.

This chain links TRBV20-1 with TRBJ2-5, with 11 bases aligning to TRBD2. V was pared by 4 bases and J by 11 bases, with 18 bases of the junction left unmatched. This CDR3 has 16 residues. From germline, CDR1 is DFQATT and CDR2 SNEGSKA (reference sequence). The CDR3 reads CSAISGRAGLGNEQYF. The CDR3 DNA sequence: TGCAGTGCTATTAGCGGGAGGGCCGGTTTGGGGAATGAGCAGTACTTC.

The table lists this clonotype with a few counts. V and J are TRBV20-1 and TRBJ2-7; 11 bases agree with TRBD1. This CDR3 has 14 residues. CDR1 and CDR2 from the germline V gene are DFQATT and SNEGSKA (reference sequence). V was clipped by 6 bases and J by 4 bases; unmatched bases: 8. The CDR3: CSATRGTGGYEQYF. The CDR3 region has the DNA TGCAGTGCGACCCGGGGGACAGGGGGGTACGAGCAGTACTTC.

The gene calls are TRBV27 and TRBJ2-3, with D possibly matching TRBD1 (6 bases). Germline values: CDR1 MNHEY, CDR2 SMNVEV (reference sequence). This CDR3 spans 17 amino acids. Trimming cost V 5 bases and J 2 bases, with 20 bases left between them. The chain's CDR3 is CASSPLPGQVSTDTQYF. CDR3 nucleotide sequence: TGTGCCAGCAGTCCGTTACCGGGACAAGTCTCCACAGATACGCAGTATTTT.

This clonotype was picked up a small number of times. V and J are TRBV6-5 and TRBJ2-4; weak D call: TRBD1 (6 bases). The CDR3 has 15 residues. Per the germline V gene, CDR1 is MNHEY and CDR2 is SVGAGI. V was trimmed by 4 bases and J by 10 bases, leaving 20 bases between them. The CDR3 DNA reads TGTGCCAGCAGTTCCCGACGTAGTGGCAGGGGTATTCAGTACTTC. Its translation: CASSSRRSGRGIQYF.

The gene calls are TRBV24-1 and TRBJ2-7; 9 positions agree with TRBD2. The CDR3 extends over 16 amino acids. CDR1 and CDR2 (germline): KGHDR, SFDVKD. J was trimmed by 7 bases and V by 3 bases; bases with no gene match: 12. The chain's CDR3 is CATSDTTSGAYNEQYF. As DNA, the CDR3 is TGTGCCACCAGTGATACGACTAGCGGCGCCTACAATGAGCAGTACTTC.

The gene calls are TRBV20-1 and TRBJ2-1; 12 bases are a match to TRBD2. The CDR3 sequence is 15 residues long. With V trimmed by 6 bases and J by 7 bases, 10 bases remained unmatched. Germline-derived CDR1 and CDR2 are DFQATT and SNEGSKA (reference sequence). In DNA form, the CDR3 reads TGCAGTGCGCTCCCGCGGCTAGCGGGAGGGAATGAGCAGTTCTTC. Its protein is CSALPRLAGGNEQFF.

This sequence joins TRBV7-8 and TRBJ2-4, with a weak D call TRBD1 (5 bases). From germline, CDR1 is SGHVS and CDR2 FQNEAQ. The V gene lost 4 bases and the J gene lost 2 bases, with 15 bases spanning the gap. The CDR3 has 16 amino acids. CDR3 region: CASSWLIRDTKNIQYF. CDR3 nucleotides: TGTGCCAGCAGCTGGCTGATCAGGGATACCAAAAACATTCAGTACTTC.

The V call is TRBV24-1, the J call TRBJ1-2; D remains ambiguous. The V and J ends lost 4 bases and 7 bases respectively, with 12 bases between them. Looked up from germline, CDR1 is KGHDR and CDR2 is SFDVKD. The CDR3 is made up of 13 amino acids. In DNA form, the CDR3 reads TGTGCCACCAGTGACCCTGCCAAAAGTGGCTACACCTTC. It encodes CATSDPAKSGYTF.

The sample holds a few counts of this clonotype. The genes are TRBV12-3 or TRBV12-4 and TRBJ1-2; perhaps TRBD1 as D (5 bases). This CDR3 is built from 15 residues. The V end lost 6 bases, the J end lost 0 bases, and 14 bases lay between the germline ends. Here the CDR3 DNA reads TGTGCCAGCAGCCCGGGACGCGGGGCTAACTATGGCTACACCTTC. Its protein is CASSPGRGANYGYTF.

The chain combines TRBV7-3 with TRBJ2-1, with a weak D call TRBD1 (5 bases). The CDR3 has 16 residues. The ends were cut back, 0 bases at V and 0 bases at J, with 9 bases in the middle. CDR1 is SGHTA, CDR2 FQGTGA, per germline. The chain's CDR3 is CASSLTLGHSYNEQFF. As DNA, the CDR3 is TGTGCCAGCAGCTTAACTCTGGGGCACTCCTACAATGAGCAGTTCTTC.

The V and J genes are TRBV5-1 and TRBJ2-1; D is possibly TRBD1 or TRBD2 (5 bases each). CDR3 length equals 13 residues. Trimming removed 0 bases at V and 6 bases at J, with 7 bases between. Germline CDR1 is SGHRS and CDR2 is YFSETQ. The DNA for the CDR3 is TGCGCCAGCAGCTTGGGGGACCGCAATGAGCAGTTCTTC. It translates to CASSLGDRNEQFF.

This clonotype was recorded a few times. DNA of the CDR3: TGTGCCAGCAGCTTCATGTTCGATGAGCAGTTCTTC. Its translation: CASSFMFDEQFF. The chain uses TRBV13 and TRBJ2-1; D gene unclear. Trimming took 3 bases from V and 8 from J, leaving 8 bases between them. Germline V gene data show CDR1 as PRHDT and CDR2 as FYEKMQ (reference sequence). The CDR3 is 12 residues long.

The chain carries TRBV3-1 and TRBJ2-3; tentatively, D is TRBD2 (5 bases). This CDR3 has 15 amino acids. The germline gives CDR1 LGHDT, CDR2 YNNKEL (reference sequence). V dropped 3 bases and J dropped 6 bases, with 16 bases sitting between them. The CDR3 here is CASSHAGGYRDTQYF. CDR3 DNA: TGTGCCAGCAGCCACGCGGGTGGGTATCGGGATACGCAGTATTTT.

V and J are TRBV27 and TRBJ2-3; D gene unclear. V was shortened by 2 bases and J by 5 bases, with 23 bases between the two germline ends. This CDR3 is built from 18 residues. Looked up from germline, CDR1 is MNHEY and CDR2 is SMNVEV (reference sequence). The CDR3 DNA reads TGTGCCAGCAGTTTACCAACGACAACGGTAGGGAACAAAGATACGCAGTATTTT. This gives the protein CASSLPTTTVGNKDTQYF.

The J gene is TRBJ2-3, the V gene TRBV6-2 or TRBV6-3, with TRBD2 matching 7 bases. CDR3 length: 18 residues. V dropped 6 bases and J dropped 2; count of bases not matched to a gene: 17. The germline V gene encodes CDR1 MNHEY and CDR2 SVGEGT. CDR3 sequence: CASSPTPGLLTITDTQYF. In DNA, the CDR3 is TGTGCCAGCAGCCCCACTCCGGGACTACTTACAATCACAGATACGCAGTATTTT.

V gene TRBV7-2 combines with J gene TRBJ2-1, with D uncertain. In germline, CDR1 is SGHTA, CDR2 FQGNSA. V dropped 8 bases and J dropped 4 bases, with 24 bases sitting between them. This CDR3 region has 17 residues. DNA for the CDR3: TGTGCCAGCCCCCCACCGGAATTAGCCTCTTATTACAATGAGCAGTTCTTC. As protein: CASPPPELASYYNEQFF.

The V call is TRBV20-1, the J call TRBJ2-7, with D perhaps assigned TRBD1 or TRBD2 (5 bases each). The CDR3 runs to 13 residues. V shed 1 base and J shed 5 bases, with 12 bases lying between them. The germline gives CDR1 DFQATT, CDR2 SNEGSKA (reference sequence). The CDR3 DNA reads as TGCAGTGCTAGAGGGGGGAGCAACGACGAGCAGTACTTC. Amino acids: CSARGGSNDEQYF.

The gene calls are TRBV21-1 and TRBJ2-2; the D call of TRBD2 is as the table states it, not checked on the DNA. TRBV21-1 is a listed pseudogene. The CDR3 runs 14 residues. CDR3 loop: CARTGTSVAGELFF. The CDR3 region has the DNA TGTGCCAGAACCGGGACTAGCGTAGCCGGGGAGCTGTTTTTT.

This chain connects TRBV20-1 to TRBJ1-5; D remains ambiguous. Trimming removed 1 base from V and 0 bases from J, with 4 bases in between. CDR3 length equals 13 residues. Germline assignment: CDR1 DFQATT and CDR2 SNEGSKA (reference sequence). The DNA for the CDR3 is TGCAGTGCTAGAGTTGGTAGCAATCAGCCCCAGCATTTT. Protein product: CSARVGSNQPQHF.